This record covers a single T cell receptor (beta chain). An end of the junction does not agree with germline; a read error may underlie this. This sample was sequenced with an Illumina NovaSeq 6000. TCR cDNA was synthesized by 5'RACE template switching, which introduced a universal primer site and unique molecular identifiers. Priming of cDNA synthesis was performed from both the TCR alpha and TCR beta constant segments. Libraries were amplified in two PCR steps, with sample barcodes and sequencing adapters added in the second step. Sequencing of libraries was done on Illumina HiSeq 2500 (2x100 bp) or NovaSeq (2x150 bp). Regarding the original processing steps: MIGEC handled demultiplexing of reads and collapsing into UMI consensus sequences, while MiXCR performed V(D)J alignment. Vaccine-responding clonotypes were identified with edgeR using replicate PBMC samples, with FDR below 0.01 and a log2 fold change above 5 up to day 15 being required. Each bulk clonotype was labeled CD4 or CD8 based on which sequenced repertoire, CD4 or CD8, contained the clonotype at higher abundance. Clonotype frequencies in memory subsets were weighted by FACS-sorted cell numbers to estimate each clone's distribution across memory phenotypes. TCRdb's own reprocessing of the public reads used fastp at Q25 and MiXCR and kept productive beta chains. Under each unique CDR3 protein, matching rows form one entry showing the most common genes and DNA. TCRdb's processing, not the authors' own work, is the source of the V and J calls. The sample table holds 45,000 to 75,000 distinct CDR3 sequences, of which around 6.1% were seen once. About a third of the sample comes from the top ten.

CDR1 and CDR2, per the germline V gene, are SGHTA and FQGNSA. Its CDR3 holds 15 amino acids, cysteine through phenylalanine. The retained sequence is limited to the CDR3, 45 bases, with the frame set at the first base. Read against the paper, the sample's treatment or condition label means: live attenuated yellow fever vaccine strain. A standard Ficoll-Paque protocol was used to isolate PBMCs from peripheral blood. RNA from sorted memory subsets was extracted with the RNeasy Micro Kit. The data originate from a study of T cells after yellow fever vaccination (dated by TCRdb to about 2019). Concerning the study at large: Memory subsets (EM, EMRA, CM and Tscm) were sorted on a BD FACS Aria III using CD3, CD45RA, CCR7 and CD95 staining. Sorting of memory subsets took place on days 0, 15 and 45 and at 18 months after primary vaccination, as well as on days 0, 15 and 45 after the 30-year booster. To track T-cell clones before and after primary and booster YFV17D yellow fever vaccination, bulk TCR alpha and beta repertoires were sequenced longitudinally. Two healthy male donors, one aged 18 to 30 and one aged 30 to 40 years, were included in the cohort. Libraries from fractions with low cell numbers were prepared with the SMART-Seq v4 Ultra Low Input RNA kit. Blood samples were taken at several timepoints before and after primary and secondary immunization, and bulk PBMC replicates and cell subsets were isolated.

Paper-wide results and their limitations: Compared with the primary T-cell response, the secondary T-cell response was faster but weaker, reaching its peak on day 5 rather than on day 15. After the booster, most clones that had expanded after primary vaccination were detected again (almost 97% of CD4 and around nine tenths of CD8), suggesting broad maintenance of memory. The study included only a couple of donors, which limits how far the findings can be generalized. A small share of clonotypes occurred in both CD4 and CD8 compartments, likely arising from convergent recombination. On day 0, almost all vaccine-responding clonotypes were found to be below detection in the sorted memory subsets. Because abundant contaminating clonotypes from the bulk population could be contained in FACS-sorted repertoires, computational filtering was required.

The TCR comes from a man younger than 35 who received the YFV17D yellow fever vaccine. Sequences were derived from PBMCs, either bulk or a sorted T-cell subset (CD4+, CD8+, memory, or dextramer-sorted; not recorded which), sampled on the day of the yellow fever booster vaccination. In this chain, TRBV7-2 is recombined with TRBJ2-7, and TRBD1 may be the D gene, going by 5 matching bases. The encoded CDR3 is CASGLIATRDYEQYF. The nucleotide sequence reads as follows: TGTGCCAGCGGCTTAATCGCGACCAGGGACTACGAGCAGTACTTC.